This T cell receptor (beta chain) is drawn from a study of cytotoxic CD8 clonotypes in ibrutinib-treated CLL. Study-wide background: Once patients had received a median 12 months of treatment, range 6 to 36, response samples were obtained. General study points: The clonality rise at ibrutinib response reflected private clonotype expansion.

In regard to this clone: As yet, its antigen is unknown.

Investigators sought sequencing depths of between 1 in 200,000 and 1 in 1 million T cells. TCRdb's table, derived via immunoSEQ multiplex PCR, lists solely in-frame clones and lacks some. The sample has some 30,000 clones, more than 75% seen once; the top ten hold around half. With 1 base removed from V and 3 bases from J, the gap between germline ends came to 15 bases. Germline V gives CDR1 LGHNA, CDR2 YNFKEQ. The CDR3 contains 16 residues. J is TRBJ2-5 and V is TRBV4-2; D possibly corresponds to TRBD2 (6 bases). The source material was PBMCs, sampled after 36 months of ibrutinib treatment. The receptor was derived from a human donor with chronic lymphocytic leukemia. This CDR3 is CASSQVGGALKETQYF. CDR3 in DNA: TGTGCCAGCAGCCAAGTCGGAGGGGCGCTGAAAGAGACCCAGTACTTC.